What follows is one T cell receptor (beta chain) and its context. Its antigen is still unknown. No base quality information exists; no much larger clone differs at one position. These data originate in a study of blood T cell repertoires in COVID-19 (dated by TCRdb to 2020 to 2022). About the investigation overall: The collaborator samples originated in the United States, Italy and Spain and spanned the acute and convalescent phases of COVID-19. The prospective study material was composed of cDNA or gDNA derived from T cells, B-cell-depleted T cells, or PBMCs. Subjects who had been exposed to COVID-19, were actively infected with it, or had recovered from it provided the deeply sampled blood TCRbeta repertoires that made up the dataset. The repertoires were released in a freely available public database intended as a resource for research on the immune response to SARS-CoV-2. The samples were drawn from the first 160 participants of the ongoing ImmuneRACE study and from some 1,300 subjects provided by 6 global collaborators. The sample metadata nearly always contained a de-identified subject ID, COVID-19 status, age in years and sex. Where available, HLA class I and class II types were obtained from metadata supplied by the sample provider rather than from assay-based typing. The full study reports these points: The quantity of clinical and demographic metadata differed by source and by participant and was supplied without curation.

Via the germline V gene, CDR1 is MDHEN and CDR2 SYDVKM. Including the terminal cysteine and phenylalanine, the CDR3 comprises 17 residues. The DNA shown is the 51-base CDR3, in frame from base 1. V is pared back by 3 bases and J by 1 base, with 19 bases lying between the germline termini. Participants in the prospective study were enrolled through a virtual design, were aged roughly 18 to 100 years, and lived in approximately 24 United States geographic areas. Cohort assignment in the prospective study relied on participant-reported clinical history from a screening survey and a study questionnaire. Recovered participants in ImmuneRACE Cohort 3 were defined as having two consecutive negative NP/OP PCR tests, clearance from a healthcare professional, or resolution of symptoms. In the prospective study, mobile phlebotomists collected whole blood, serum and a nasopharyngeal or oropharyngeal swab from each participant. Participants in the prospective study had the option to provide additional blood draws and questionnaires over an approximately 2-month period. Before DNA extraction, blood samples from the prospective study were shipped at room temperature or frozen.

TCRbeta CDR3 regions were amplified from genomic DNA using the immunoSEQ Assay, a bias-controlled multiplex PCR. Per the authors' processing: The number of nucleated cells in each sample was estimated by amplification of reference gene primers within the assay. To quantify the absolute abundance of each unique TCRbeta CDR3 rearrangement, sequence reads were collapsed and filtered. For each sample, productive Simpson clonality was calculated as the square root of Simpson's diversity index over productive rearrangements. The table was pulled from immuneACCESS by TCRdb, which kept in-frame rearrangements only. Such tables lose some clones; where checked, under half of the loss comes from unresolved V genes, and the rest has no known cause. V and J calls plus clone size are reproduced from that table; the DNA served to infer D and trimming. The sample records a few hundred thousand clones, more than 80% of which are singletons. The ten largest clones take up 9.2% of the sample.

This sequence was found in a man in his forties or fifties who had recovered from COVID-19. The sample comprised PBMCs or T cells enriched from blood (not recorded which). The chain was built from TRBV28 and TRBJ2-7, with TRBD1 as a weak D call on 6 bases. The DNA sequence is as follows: TGTGCCAGCAGTTTCCCAGCCGCGGACAGCCTATCCTACGAGCAGTACTTC. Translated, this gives CASSFPAADSLSYEQYF.